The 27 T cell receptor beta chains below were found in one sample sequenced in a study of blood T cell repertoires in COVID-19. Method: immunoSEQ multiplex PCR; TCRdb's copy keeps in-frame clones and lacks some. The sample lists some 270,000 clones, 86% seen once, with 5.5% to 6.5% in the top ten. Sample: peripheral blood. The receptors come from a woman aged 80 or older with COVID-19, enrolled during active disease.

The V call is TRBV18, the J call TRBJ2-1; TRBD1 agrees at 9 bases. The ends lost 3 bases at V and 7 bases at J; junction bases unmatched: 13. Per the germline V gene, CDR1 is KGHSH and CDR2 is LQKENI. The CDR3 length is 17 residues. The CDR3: CASSPTPLTGGKNEQFF. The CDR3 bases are TGTGCCAGCTCACCCACACCCCTCACAGGGGGCAAGAATGAGCAGTTCTTC. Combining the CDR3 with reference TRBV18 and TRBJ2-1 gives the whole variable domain NAGVMQNPRHLVRRRGQEARLRCSPMKGHSHVYWYRQLPEEGLKFMVYLQKENIIDESGMPKERFSAEFPKEGPSILRIQQVVRGDSAAYFCASSPTPLTGGKNEQFFGPGTRLTVL.

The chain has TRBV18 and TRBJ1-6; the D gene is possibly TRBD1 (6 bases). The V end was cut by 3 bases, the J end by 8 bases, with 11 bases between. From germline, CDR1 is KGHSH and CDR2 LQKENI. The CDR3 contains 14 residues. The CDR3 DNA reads TGTGCCAGCTCACCTCAGGGGTTTGATTCACCCCTCCACTTT. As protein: CASSPQGFDSPLHF. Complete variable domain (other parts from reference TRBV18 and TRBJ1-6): NAGVMQNPRHLVRRRGQEARLRCSPMKGHSHVYWYRQLPEEGLKFMVYLQKENIIDESGMPKERFSAEFPKEGPSILRIQQVVRGDSAAYFCASSPQGFDSPLHFGNGTRLTVT.

CDR3 in DNA: TGTGCCAGCAGCTCTAGCGGGGGGGTTTACAATGAGCAGTTCTTC. It is translated as CASSSSGGVYNEQFF. The chain is built from TRBV7-6 and TRBJ2-1; 12 positions match TRBD2. CDR3 length: 15 residues. The V and J ends lost 4 bases and 4 bases, in that order; junction bases with no gene match: 2. Per germline, CDR1 SGHVS and CDR2 FNYEAQ. Drawing the rest from reference TRBV7-6 and TRBJ2-1, the complete variable domain is GAGVSQSPRYKVTKRGQDVALRCDPISGHVSLYWYRQALGQGPEFLTYFNYEAQQDKSGLPNDRFSAERPEGSISTLTIQRTEQRDSAMYRCASSSSGGVYNEQFFGPGTRLTVL.

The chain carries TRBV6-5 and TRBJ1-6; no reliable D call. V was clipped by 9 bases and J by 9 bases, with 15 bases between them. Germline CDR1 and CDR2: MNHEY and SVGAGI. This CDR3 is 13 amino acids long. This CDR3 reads CASYEGGGSPLHF. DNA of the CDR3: TGTGCCAGTTATGAGGGCGGCGGTTCACCCCTCCACTTT.

CDR3 DNA sequence: TGTGCCACCAGTGATTCAGACAGGGTCCCCGGGCCCCAGCATTTT. It yields the protein CATSDSDRVPGPQHF. This chain connects TRBV24-1 to TRBJ1-5, with 7 bases identical to TRBD1. V dropped 2 bases and J dropped 9; count of bases not matched to a gene: 9. This CDR3 region has 15 residues. From germline, CDR1 is KGHDR and CDR2 SFDVKD.

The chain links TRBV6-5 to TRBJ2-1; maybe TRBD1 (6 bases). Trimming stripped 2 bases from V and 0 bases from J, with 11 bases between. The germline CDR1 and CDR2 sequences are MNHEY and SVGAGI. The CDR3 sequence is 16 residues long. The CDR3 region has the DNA TGTGCCAGCAGTTACGGACAGCGACCCTCCTACAATGAGCAGTTCTTC. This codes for CASSYGQRPSYNEQFF.

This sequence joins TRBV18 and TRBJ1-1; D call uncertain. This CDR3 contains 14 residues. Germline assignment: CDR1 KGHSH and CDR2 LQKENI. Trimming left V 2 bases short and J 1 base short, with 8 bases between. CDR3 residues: CASSPTRANTEAFF. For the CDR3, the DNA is TGTGCCAGCTCACCAACCCGAGCGAACACTGAAGCTTTCTTT.

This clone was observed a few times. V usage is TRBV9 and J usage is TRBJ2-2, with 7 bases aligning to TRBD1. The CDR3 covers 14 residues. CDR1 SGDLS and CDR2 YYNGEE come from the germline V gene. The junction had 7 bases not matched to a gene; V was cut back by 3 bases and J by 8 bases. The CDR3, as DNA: TGTGCCAGCAGCGCCGGGACAGTAGTAGGGGAGCTGTTTTTT. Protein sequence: CASSAGTVVGELFF.

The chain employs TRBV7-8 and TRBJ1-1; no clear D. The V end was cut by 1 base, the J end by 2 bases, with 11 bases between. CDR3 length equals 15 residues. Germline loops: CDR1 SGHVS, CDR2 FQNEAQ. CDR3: CASSLERRGNTEAFF. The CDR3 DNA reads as TGTGCCAGCAGCTTAGAAAGACGGGGAAACACTGAAGCTTTCTTT.

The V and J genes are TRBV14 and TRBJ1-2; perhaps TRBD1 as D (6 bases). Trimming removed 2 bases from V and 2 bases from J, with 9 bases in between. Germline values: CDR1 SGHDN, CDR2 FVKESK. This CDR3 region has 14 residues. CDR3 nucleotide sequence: TGTGCCAGCAGCCAACACACAGGGAACTATGGCTACACCTTC. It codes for CASSQHTGNYGYTF.

CDR3 sequence: CASSLGPGLDTDTQYF. The DNA of the CDR3 is TGTGCCAGCAGCTTAGGTCCGGGGTTGGACACAGATACGCAGTATTTT. The chain recombines TRBV7-2 with TRBJ2-3, with a possible D match to TRBD2 (5 bases). The CDR3 is 16 amino acids. Germline V gene lookup returns CDR1 SGHTA and CDR2 FQGNSA. V lost 1 base to trimming and J lost 2 bases, with 13 bases between them. Full variable domain (rest looked up from reference TRBV7-2 and TRBJ2-3): GAGVSQSPSNKVTEKGKDVELRCDPISGHTALYWYRQSLGQGLEFLIYFQGNSAPDKSGLPSDRFSAERTGGSVSTLTIQRTQQEDSAVYLCASSLGPGLDTDTQYFGPGTRLTVL.

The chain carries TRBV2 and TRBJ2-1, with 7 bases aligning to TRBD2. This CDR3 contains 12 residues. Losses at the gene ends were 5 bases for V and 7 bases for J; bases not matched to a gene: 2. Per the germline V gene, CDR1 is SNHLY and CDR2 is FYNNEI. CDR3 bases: TGTGCCAGCAGTTCGCGGGGGAATGAGCAGTTCTTC. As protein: CASSSRGNEQFF.

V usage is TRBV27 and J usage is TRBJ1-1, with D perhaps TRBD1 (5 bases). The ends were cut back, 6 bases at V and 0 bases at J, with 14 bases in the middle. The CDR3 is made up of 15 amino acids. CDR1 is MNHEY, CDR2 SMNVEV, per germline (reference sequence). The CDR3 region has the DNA TGTGCCAGCAGATCTCCGCAGACAGTGAACACTGAAGCTTTCTTT. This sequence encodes CASRSPQTVNTEAFF.

The CDR3 protein is CSVERGGDEQYF. Here the CDR3 DNA reads TGCAGCGTTGAAAGAGGGGGCGACGAGCAGTACTTC. This rearrangement joins TRBV29-1 to TRBJ2-7, with 7 nucleotides matching TRBD1. The V gene's germline CDR1 is SQVTM and CDR2 ANQGSEA. The CDR3 spans 12 residues. The J segment lost 5 bases and the V segment lost 2 bases, leaving 3 bases of the junction unmatched.

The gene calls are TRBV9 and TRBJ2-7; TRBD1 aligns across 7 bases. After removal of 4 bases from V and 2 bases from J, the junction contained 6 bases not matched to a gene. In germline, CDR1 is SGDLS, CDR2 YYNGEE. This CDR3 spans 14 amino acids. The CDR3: CASSPTGTPYEQYF. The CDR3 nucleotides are TGTGCCAGCAGCCCGACAGGGACCCCCTACGAGCAGTACTTC.

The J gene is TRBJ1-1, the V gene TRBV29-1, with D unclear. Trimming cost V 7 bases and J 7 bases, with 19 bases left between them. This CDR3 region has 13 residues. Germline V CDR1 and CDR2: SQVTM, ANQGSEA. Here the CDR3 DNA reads TGCAGCGGAAGTAGCCCTCCTTTTCTTGAAGCTTTCTTT. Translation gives CSGSSPPFLEAFF.

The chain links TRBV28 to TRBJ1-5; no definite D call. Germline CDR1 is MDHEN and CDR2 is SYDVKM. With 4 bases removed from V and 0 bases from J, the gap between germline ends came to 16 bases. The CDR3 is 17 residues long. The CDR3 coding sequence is TGTGCCAGCAGTTCCTCGGGAGCGGTCTATAGCAATCAGCCCCAGCATTTT. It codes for CASSSSGAVYSNQPQHF.

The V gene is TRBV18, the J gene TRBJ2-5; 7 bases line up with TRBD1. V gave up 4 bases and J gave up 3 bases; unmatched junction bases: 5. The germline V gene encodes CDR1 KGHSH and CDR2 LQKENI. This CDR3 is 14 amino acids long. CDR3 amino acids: CASSLGQVEETQYF. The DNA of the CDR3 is TGTGCCAGCTCACTCGGACAGGTTGAAGAGACCCAGTACTTC.

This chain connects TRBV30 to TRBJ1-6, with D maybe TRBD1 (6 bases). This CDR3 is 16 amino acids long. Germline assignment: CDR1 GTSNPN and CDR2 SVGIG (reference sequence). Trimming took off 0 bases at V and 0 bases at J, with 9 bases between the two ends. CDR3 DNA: TGTGCCTGGAGTGTCACAGGGAGCTCCTATAATTCACCCCTCCACTTT. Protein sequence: CAWSVTGSSYNSPLHF. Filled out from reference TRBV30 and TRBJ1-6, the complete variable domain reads SQTIHQWPATLVQPVGSPLSLECTVEGTSNPNLYWYRQAAGRGLQLLFYSVGIGQISSEVPQNLSASRPQDRQFILSSKKLLLSDSGFYLCAWSVTGSSYNSPLHFGNGTRLTVT.

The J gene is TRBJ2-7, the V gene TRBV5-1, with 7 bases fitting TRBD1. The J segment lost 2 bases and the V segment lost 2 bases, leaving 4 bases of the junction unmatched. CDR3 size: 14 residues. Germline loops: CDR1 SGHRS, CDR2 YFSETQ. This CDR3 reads CASSFDRATYEQYF. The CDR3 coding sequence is TGCGCCAGCAGCTTCGACAGGGCCACCTACGAGCAGTACTTC. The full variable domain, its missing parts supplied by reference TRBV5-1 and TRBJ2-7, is KAGVTQTPRYLIKTRGQQVTLSCSPISGHRSVSWYQQTPGQGLQFLFEYFSETQRNKGNFPGRFSGRQFSNSRSEMNVSTLELGDSALYLCASSFDRATYEQYFGPGTRLTVT.

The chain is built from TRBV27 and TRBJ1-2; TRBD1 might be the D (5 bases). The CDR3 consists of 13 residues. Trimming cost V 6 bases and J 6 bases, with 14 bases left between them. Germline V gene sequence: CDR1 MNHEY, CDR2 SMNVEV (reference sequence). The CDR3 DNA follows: TGTGCCAGCAGACCAACCGACAGTGATGGCTACACCTTC. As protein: CASRPTDSDGYTF.

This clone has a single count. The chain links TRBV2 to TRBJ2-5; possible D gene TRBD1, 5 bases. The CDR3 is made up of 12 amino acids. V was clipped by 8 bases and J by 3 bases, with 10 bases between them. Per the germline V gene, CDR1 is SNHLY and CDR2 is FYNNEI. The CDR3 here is CASGASKETQYF. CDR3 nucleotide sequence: TGTGCCAGCGGGGCGTCCAAAGAGACCCAGTACTTC.

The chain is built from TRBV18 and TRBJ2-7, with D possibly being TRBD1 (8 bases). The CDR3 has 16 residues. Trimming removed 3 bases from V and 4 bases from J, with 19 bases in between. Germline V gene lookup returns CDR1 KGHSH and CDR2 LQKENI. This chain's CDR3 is CASSPQKTGGGYEQYF. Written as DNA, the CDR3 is TGTGCCAGCTCACCGCAGAAAACAGGGGGGGGATACGAGCAGTACTTC.

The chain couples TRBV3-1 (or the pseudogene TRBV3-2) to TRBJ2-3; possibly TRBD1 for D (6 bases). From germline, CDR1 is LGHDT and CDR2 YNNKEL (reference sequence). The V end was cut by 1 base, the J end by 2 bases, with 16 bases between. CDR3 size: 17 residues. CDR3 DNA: TGTGCCAGCAGCCAAGTTTGGGAGACAGGACCCACAGATACGCAGTATTTT. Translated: CASSQVWETGPTDTQYF.

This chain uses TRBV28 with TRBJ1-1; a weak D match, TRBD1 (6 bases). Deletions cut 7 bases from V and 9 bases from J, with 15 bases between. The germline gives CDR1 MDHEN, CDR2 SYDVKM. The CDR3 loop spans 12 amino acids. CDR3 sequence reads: CASNTGGRKAFF. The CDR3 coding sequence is TGTGCCAGCAACACCGGGGGGCGGAAAGCTTTCTTT. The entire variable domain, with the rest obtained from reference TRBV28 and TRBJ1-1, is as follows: DVKVTQSSRYLVKRTGEKVFLECVQDMDHENMFWYRQDPGLGLRLIYFSYDVKMKEKGDIPEGYSVSREKKERFSLILESASTNQTSMYLCASNTGGRKAFFGQGTRLTVV.

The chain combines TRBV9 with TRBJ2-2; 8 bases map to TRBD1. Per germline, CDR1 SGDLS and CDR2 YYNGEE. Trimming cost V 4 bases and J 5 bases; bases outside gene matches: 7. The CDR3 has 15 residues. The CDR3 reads CASSPTGGGTGELFF. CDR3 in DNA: TGTGCCAGCAGCCCTACAGGGGGTGGGACCGGGGAGCTGTTTTTT.

The DNA of the CDR3 is TGTGCCAGCAGTCCCCTTACAGCGGGGGGGTCCTACGAGCAGTACTTC. Its protein product is CASSPLTAGGSYEQYF. The chain is built from TRBV6-2 or TRBV6-3 and TRBJ2-7; the match to TRBD2 covers 10 bases. CDR1 and CDR2 (germline): MNHEY, SVGEGT. The CDR3 is 16 amino acids. The V segment lost 5 bases and the J segment 1 base; nucleotides outside the gene matches: 8.